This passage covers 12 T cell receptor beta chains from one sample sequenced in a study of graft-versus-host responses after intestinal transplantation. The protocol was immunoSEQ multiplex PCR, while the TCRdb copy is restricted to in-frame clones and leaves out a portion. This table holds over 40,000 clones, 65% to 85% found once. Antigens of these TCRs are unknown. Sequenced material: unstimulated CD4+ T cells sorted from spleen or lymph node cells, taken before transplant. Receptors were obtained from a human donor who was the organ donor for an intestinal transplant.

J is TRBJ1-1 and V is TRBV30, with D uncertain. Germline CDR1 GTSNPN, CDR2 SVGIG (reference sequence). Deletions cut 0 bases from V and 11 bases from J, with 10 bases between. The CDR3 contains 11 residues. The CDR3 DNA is TGTGCCTGGAGTGTACGTTCGGAGGCTTTCTTT. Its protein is CAWSVRSEAFF.

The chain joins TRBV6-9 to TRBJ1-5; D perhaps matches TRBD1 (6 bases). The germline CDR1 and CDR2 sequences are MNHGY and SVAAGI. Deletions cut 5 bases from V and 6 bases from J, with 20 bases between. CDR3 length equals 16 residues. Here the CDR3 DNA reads TGTGCCAGCAGTCCTGGGCTGCTGGACAGAGGTCAGCCCCAGCATTTT. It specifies CASSPGLLDRGQPQHF.

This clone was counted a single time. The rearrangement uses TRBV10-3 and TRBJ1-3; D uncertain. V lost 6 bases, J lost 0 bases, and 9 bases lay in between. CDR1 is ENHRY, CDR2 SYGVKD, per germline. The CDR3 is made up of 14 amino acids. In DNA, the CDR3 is TGTGCCATCAGACCGGTGTACTCTGGAAACACCATATATTTT. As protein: CAIRPVYSGNTIYF.

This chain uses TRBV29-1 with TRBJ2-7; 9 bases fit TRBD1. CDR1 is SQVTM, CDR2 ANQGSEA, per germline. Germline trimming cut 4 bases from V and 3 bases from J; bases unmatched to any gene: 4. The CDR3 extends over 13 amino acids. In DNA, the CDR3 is TGCAGCGTTGTTGGGACAGGGCTCTACGAGCAGTACTTC. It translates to CSVVGTGLYEQYF.

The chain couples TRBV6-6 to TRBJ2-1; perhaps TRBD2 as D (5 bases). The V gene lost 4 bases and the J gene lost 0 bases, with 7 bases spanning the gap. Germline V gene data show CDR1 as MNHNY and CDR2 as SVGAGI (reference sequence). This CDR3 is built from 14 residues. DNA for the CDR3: TGTGCCAGCAGTTCGGAGGTCTCCTACAATGAGCAGTTCTTC. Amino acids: CASSSEVSYNEQFF.

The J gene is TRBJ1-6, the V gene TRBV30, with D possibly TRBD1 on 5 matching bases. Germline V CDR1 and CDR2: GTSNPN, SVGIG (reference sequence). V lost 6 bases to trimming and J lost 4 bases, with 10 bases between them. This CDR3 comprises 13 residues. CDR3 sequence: CACLGAYNSPLHF. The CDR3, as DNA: TGTGCCTGCTTAGGGGCGTATAATTCACCCCTCCACTTT.

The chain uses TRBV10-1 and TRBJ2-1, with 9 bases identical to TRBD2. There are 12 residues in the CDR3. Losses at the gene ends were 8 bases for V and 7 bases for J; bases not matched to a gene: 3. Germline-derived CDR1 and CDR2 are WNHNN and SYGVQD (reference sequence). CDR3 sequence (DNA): TGCGCCAGCGGGACTAGCCATAATGAGCAGTTCTTC. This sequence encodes CASGTSHNEQFF.

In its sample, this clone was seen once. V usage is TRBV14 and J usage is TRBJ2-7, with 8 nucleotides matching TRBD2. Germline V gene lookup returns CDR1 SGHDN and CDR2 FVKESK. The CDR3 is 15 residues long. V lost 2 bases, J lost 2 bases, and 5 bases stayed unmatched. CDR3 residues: CASSQHGGGAYEQYF. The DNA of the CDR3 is TGTGCCAGCAGCCAACACGGGGGGGGAGCCTACGAGCAGTACTTC.

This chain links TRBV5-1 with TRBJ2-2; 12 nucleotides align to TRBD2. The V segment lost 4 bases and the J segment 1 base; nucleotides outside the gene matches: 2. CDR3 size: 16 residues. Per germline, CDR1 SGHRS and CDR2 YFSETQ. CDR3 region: CASSLGLAGNTGELFF. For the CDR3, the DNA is TGCGCCAGCAGCCTGGGACTAGCGGGGAACACCGGGGAGCTGTTTTTT.

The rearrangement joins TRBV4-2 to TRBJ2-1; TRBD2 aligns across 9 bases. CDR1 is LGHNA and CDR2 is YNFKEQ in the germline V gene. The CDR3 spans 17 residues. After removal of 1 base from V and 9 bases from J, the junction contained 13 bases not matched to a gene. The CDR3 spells CASSQAVGSGRQGEQFF. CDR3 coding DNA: TGTGCCAGCAGCCAAGCTGTCGGTAGCGGGAGACAAGGTGAGCAGTTCTTC.

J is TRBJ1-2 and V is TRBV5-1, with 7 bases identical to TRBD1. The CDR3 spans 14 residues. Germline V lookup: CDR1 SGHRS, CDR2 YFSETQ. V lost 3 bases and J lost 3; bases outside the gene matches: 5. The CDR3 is CASSSRGTDYGYTF. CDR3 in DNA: TGCGCCAGCAGCTCCCGGGGGACAGACTATGGCTACACCTTC.

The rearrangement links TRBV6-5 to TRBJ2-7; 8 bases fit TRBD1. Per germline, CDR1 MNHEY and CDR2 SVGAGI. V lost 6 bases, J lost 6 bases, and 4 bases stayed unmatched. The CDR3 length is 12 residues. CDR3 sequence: CASRSTGGEQYF. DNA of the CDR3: TGTGCCAGCAGATCCACAGGGGGCGAGCAGTACTTC.